These T cell receptor beta chains were read from a single sample in a study of blood T cell repertoires in COVID-19. Profiled with immunoSEQ multiplex PCR; TCRdb holds only in-frame clones, not every one. The table has approximately 300,000 clones, 86% seen once. The source material was peripheral blood. These receptors originate from a woman between 50 and 59 years old with acute or convalescent COVID-19. CDR3s include the opening cysteine and the closing phenylalanine or tryptophan. The order of the fields is CDR3 DNA, CDR3 protein, clone size, J gene, D gene, V gene. D genes are given only for firm matches. Not all rows give a size; the values are once, few, many and, for expanded clones, a class.

CDR3nt: TGTGCCAGCTCCAGGGGAAAGGCCTATCAGCCCCAGCATTTT
CDR3aa: CASSRGKAYQPQHF
abundance: once
j_gene: TRBJ1-5
d_gene: -
v_gene: TRBV27

CDR3nt: TGTGCCAGCAGTTACGCCCGGACAGGGGATGGCTACACCTTC
CDR3aa: CASSYARTGDGYTF
abundance: -
j_gene: TRBJ1-2
d_gene: TRBD1
v_gene: TRBV6-5

CDR3nt: TGTGCCAGCAGTGAAGAGAGGGACTCTGGCTACACCTTC
CDR3aa: CASSEERDSGYTF
abundance: -
j_gene: TRBJ1-2
d_gene: -
v_gene: TRBV6-1

CDR3nt: TGCAGCGTCCGAAAGGACAACTCTAACTATGGCTACACCTTC
CDR3aa: CSVRKDNSNYGYTF
abundance: -
j_gene: TRBJ1-2
d_gene: -
v_gene: TRBV29-1

CDR3nt: TGTGCCTGGAGTGTGCGCCTAGCGGGAGGGCCGGGGACCGGGGAGCTGTTTTTT
CDR3aa: CAWSVRLAGGPGTGELFF
abundance: -
j_gene: TRBJ2-2
d_gene: TRBD2
v_gene: TRBV30

CDR3nt: TGTGCCAGCAGCCAAGCCGGCCGCCCGGGGGAGCAGTACTTC
CDR3aa: CASSQAGRPGEQYF
abundance: -
j_gene: TRBJ2-7
d_gene: -
v_gene: TRBV3-1/TRBV3-2

CDR3nt: TGCGCCAGCAGCTTACAGACTAGCGGGCGTGAGCAGTTCTTC
CDR3aa: CASSLQTSGREQFF
abundance: -
j_gene: TRBJ2-1
d_gene: TRBD2
v_gene: TRBV5-1

CDR3nt: TGTGCCACCAGTGATCCTGGACTAGCGGAGAACAATGAGCAGTTCTTC
CDR3aa: CATSDPGLAENNEQFF
abundance: few
j_gene: TRBJ2-1
d_gene: TRBD2
v_gene: TRBV24-1

CDR3nt: TGTGCCAGCACACAGGGGGCAGATGGCTACACCTTC
CDR3aa: CASTQGADGYTF
abundance: few
j_gene: TRBJ1-2
d_gene: TRBD1
v_gene: TRBV3-1/TRBV3-2

CDR3nt: TGTGCCAGCAGCACGCCTTTACGGAATGAGCAGTTCTTC
CDR3aa: CASSTPLRNEQFF
abundance: -
j_gene: TRBJ2-1
d_gene: -
v_gene: TRBV9

CDR3nt: TGTGCCAGCAGCTTAGTTTTAATGAACACTGAAGCTTTCTTT
CDR3aa: CASSLVLMNTEAFF
abundance: -
j_gene: TRBJ1-1
d_gene: -
v_gene: TRBV7-2

CDR3nt: TGTGCCAGCGGCCCCCGGGACAGGGAGTACTATGGCTACACCTTC
CDR3aa: CASGPRDREYYGYTF
abundance: -
j_gene: TRBJ1-2
d_gene: TRBD1
v_gene: TRBV28

CDR3nt: TGTGCCAGCAGCTTAGGAGCCGGACAGCTAGCCTACGAGCAGTACTTC
CDR3aa: CASSLGAGQLAYEQYF
abundance: -
j_gene: TRBJ2-7
d_gene: -
v_gene: TRBV7-8

CDR3nt: TGTGCCAGCAGCTCCGGGACAGGGAACACCGGGGAGCTGTTTTTT
CDR3aa: CASSSGTGNTGELFF
abundance: -
j_gene: TRBJ2-2
d_gene: TRBD1
v_gene: TRBV7-8

CDR3nt: TGCACCAGCAGCCAAGATCAGGGTTCCAGGGGGATCGATAGCAATCAGCCCCAGCATTTT
CDR3aa: CTSSQDQGSRGIDSNQPQHF
abundance: -
j_gene: TRBJ1-5
d_gene: -
v_gene: TRBV1

CDR3nt: TGTGCCAGCAGTGAACTCGTAGGGGCTGGAAACACCATATATTTT
CDR3aa: CASSELVGAGNTIYF
abundance: once
j_gene: TRBJ1-3
d_gene: -
v_gene: TRBV6-1

CDR3nt: TGTGCCAGCAGCCCCCGGACAGCAGGCTCCTACGAGCAGTACTTC
CDR3aa: CASSPRTAGSYEQYF
abundance: -
j_gene: TRBJ2-7
d_gene: -
v_gene: TRBV7-9

CDR3nt: TGTGCCAGCAGGCAAGGGACAGGGGGCTTTTTGATGAACACTGAAGCTTTCTTT
CDR3aa: CASRQGTGGFLMNTEAFF
abundance: -
j_gene: TRBJ1-1
d_gene: TRBD1
v_gene: TRBV28

CDR3nt: TGTGCCAGCAGCACCACACAGGGGGCGGCTAATGAAAAACTGTTTTTT
CDR3aa: CASSTTQGAANEKLFF
abundance: once
j_gene: TRBJ1-4
d_gene: TRBD1
v_gene: TRBV5-4

CDR3nt: TGTGCCAGCAGCTTAAGTCAGGGGGCTTATTCACCCCTCCACTTT
CDR3aa: CASSLSQGAYSPLHF
abundance: -
j_gene: TRBJ1-6
d_gene: TRBD1
v_gene: TRBV5-4

CDR3nt: TGTGCCAGCAGCCCGGGACAGACCTATGGCTACACCTTC
CDR3aa: CASSPGQTYGYTF
abundance: -
j_gene: TRBJ1-2
d_gene: TRBD1
v_gene: TRBV7-9

CDR3nt: TGTGCCAGCGCCCCTGGGCGGGGGGCAGCGGAGACCCAGTACTTC
CDR3aa: CASAPGRGAAETQYF
abundance: -
j_gene: TRBJ2-5
d_gene: TRBD2
v_gene: TRBV28

CDR3nt: TGTGCCAGTAGTACCCCGGGACATTCCACCTACGAGCAGTACTTC
CDR3aa: CASSTPGHSTYEQYF
abundance: -
j_gene: TRBJ2-7
d_gene: -
v_gene: TRBV19

CDR3nt: TGTGCCAGCAGCTCCCCTAATACAGATACGCAGTATTTT
CDR3aa: CASSSPNTDTQYF
abundance: -
j_gene: TRBJ2-3
d_gene: -
v_gene: TRBV7-2

CDR3nt: TGTGCCAGCAGCTTAATAGGGGGACCCGGGGTCAATGAGCAGTTCTTC
CDR3aa: CASSLIGGPGVNEQFF
abundance: -
j_gene: TRBJ2-1
d_gene: -
v_gene: TRBV7-3

CDR3nt: TGCGCCAGCAGCTTCGGGACAGCAAATGAAAAACTGTTTTTT
CDR3aa: CASSFGTANEKLFF
abundance: -
j_gene: TRBJ1-4
d_gene: TRBD1
v_gene: TRBV5-1

CDR3nt: TGTGCCACCAGTGATCCCGGGACAGGGGTCCCCTACGAGCAGTACTTC
CDR3aa: CATSDPGTGVPYEQYF
abundance: few
j_gene: TRBJ2-7
d_gene: TRBD1
v_gene: TRBV24-1